These 4 T cell receptor beta chains share one sample of origin, sequenced in a study of cytotoxic CD8 clonotypes in ibrutinib-treated CLL. Method: immunoSEQ multiplex PCR; TCRdb's copy keeps in-frame clones and lacks some. The table shows about 84,000 clones, with about 86% occurring only once. The specimen comprised PBMCs, sampled before ibrutinib treatment. The receptors stem from a human donor with chronic lymphocytic leukemia.

The chain employs TRBV7-9 and TRBJ2-3; 10 bases map to TRBD1. Germline-derived CDR1 and CDR2 are SEHNR and FQNEAQ (reference sequence). With V trimmed by 2 bases and J by 3 bases, 5 bases remained unmatched. The CDR3 is 16 residues long. Written as DNA, the CDR3 is TGTGCCAGCAGCTTATTGAGGACAGGGGGGACAGATACGCAGTATTTT. Residues: CASSLLRTGGTDTQYF.

The CDR3 region is CSASDGKNSNQPQHF. Here the CDR3 DNA reads TGCAGCGCCTCGGACGGGAAAAATAGCAATCAGCCCCAGCATTTT. The genes are TRBV29-1 and TRBJ1-5; D is ambiguous. Trimming cost V 7 bases and J 0 bases, with 16 bases left between them. This CDR3 has 15 residues. Germline loops: CDR1 SQVTM, CDR2 ANQGSEA.

The chain recombines TRBV15 with TRBJ1-1; 9 positions agree with TRBD1. Germline trimming cut 0 bases from V and 2 bases from J; bases unmatched to any gene: 7. CDR1 is LNHNV, CDR2 YYDKDF, per germline (reference sequence). The CDR3 runs 17 residues. The CDR3 DNA reads TGTGCCACCAGCAGAGACCTTCTGACAGGGGGAAACACTGAAGCTTTCTTT. Residues: CATSRDLLTGGNTEAFF.

This clone was seen more than once but under ten times. The chain employs TRBV11-3 and TRBJ2-5; unclear D gene. Germline V gene data show CDR1 as SGHNT and CDR2 as YENEEA. V was cut by 5 bases and J by 4 bases, with 11 bases left in between. CDR3 length equals 13 residues. The CDR3 is CASSPRARETQYF. Written as DNA, the CDR3 is TGTGCCAGCAGCCCCCGGGCACGAGAGACCCAGTACTTC.